This paragraph reports one T cell receptor beta chain. Its matching antigen is unknown. The method, 5' RACE with UMI labels, was used to prepare the TRB cDNA libraries. TCRdb derives one entry per CDR3 protein from the 5' RACE reads, leaving out DNA. The sample has some 130,000 distinct CDR3 sequences. This entry is derived from a study of CXCR3-negative and CXCR3-positive naive CD8 T cells. Study conclusions and caveats: Comparison of naive cells showed more hydrophobic TRB CDR3s in CXCR3-positive than in CXCR3-negative naive cells. In both naive subsets diversity was comparably high, whereas memory CD8+ cells showed much lower diversity.

Sequenced: naive CXCR3+ CD8+ T cells from blood. The sample's subset: CD45RO-CCR7+CD27+CD95- naive CD8+ T cells expressing CXCR3 (TNR3+). The clonotype originates from a human donor in good health. Some clones in this sample may be carry-over from other donors' samples.

CDR3: CASTPSGTGGSSAGELFF. The chain employs TRBV12-3 or TRBV12-4 and TRBJ2-2; TCRdb indicates TRBD1, and absent DNA this call remains unverified. There are 18 residues in the CDR3.